This T cell receptor (beta chain) was recovered during a study of shared clonotypes between healthy human individuals. As for the study in general: Contributing individuals were two females and three males aged 18 to 49.

Between the trimmed V and J ends, which lost 4 bases and 2 bases, there was a span of 10 bases. Germline lookup yields CDR1 SNHLY and CDR2 FYNNEI. The length of the CDR3 is 14 residues. Investigators spread the genomic DNA of each subset evenly over several immunoSEQ plates. Method: immunoSEQ multiplex PCR; TCRdb's copy keeps in-frame clones and lacks some. Seen here are 780,000 or so clones, 72% observed once, and the top ten hold approximately 2%. This TCR was sampled from a woman under 40 in good health. Sample: memory CD4+ T cells sorted from blood. Subset in this sample: CD45RA-negative fraction. The chain is built from TRBV2 and TRBJ2-3, with D possibly being TRBD1 or TRBD2 (5 bases each). The CDR3 reads CASSAGTFTDTQYF. The CDR3 nucleotides read TGTGCCAGCAGTGCCGGGACCTTCACAGATACGCAGTATTTT.